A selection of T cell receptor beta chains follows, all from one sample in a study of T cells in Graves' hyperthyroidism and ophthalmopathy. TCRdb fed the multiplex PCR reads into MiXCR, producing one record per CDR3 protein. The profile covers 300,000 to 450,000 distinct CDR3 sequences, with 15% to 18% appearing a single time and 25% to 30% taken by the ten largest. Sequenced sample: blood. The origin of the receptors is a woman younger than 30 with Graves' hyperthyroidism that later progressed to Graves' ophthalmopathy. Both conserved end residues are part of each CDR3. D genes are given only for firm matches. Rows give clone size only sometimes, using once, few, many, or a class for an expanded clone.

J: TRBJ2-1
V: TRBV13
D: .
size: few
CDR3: CASSRANWGPKGQSYNEQFF
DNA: TGTGCCAGCAGCCGCGCTAATTGGGGCCCGAAAGGTCAATCCTACAATGAGCAGTTCTTC

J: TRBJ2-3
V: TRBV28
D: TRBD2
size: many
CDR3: CASSENRLAGGEDTQYF
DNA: TGTGCCAGCAGTGAAAATCGACTAGCGGGAGGGGAGGATACGCAGTATTTT

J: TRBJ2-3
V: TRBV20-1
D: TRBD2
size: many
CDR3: CSASFVSGRPDTQYF
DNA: TGCAGTGCTAGTTTTGTTAGCGGGAGACCGGATACGCAGTATTTT

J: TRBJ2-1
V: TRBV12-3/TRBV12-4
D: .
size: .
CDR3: CASSLALEGRPLDEQFF
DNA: TGTGCCAGCAGTTTAGCGCTCGAGGGAAGGCCGTTAGATGAGCAGTTCTTC

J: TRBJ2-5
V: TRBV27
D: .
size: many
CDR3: CASSLGYPWETQYF
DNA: TGTGCCAGCAGTTTGGGGTACCCGTGGGAGACCCAGTACTTC

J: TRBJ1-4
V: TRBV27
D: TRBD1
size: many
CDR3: CASSWGQGNEKLFF
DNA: TGTGCCAGCAGTTGGGGACAGGGGAATGAAAAACTGTTTTTT

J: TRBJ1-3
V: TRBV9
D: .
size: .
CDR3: CASSVDGLVGNTIYF
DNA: TGTGCCAGCAGCGTAGACGGCCTAGTCGGAAACACCATATATTTT

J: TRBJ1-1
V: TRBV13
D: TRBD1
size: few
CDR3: CASSLVGGKTEAFF
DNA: TGTGCCAGCAGCTTGGTAGGGGGCAAGACTGAAGCTTTCTTT

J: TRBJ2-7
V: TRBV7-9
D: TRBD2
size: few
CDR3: CASSSKHSGILEQYF
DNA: TGTGCCAGCAGCTCGAAACATAGCGGGATTTTGGAGCAGTACTTC

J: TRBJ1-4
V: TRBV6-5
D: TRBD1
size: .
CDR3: CASSYADGQELNEKLFF
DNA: TGTGCCAGCAGTTACGCCGATGGACAGGAACTTAATGAAAAACTGTTTTTT

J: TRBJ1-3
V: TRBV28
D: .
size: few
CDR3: CASSLVGNTIYF
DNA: TGTGCCAGCAGTTTAGTAGGAAACACCATATATTTT

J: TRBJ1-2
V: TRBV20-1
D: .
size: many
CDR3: CSARGGQGVEGYTF
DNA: TGCAGTGCTAGAGGAGGGCAGGGAGTAGAGGGCTACACCTTC

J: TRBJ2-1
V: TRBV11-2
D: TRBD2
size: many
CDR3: CASSGLAQYNEQFF
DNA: TGTGCCAGCAGCGGACTAGCGCAATACAATGAGCAGTTCTTC

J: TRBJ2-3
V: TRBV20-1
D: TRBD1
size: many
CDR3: CSARSAGTGAFDTQYF
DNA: TGCAGTGCTAGATCCGCCGGGACAGGGGCCTTCGATACGCAGTATTTT

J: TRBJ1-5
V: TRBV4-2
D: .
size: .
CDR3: CASSQDGSGVNQPQHF
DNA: TGTGCCAGCAGCCAAGATGGGTCAGGGGTCAATCAGCCCCAGCATTTT

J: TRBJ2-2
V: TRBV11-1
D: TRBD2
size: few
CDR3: CASSLEGLGPGELFF
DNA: TGTGCCAGCAGCTTAGAGGGACTAGGCCCCGGGGAGCTGTTTTTT

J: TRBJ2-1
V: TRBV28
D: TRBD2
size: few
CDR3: CASSSLTSPEQFF
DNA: TGTGCCAGCAGTTCATTGACTAGCCCGGAGCAGTTCTTC

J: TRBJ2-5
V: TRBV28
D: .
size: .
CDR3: CASSRIRLGTQETQYF
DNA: TGTGCCAGCAGCCGGATCCGACTAGGGACTCAAGAGACCCAGTACTTC

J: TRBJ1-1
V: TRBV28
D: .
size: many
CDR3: CASRAPVTTEAFF
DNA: TGTGCCAGCAGGGCCCCGGTGACCACTGAAGCTTTCTTT

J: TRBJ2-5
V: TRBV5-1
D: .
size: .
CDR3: CASSPGNTRQTQYF
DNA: TGCGCCAGCAGCCCGGGGAACACTCGGCAGACCCAGTACTTC

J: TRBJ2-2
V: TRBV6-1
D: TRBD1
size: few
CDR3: CASSDRDSPTGELFF
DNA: TGTGCCAGCAGTGACCGGGACAGCCCCACCGGGGAGCTGTTTTTT

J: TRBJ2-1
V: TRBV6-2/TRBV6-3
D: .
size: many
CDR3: CASSYSELLRDEQFF
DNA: TGTGCCAGCAGTTACTCGGAACTGCTAAGGGATGAGCAGTTCTTC

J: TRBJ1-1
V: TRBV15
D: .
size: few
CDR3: CATSRESNTEAFF
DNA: TGTGCCACCAGCAGAGAGTCGAACACTGAAGCTTTCTTT

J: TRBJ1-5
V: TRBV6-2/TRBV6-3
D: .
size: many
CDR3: CASTNRVDQPQHF
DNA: TGTGCCAGCACTAACAGGGTTGATCAGCCCCAGCATTTT

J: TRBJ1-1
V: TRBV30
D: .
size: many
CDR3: CAWIAGASTEAFF
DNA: TGTGCCTGGATTGCGGGGGCGAGCACTGAAGCTTTCTTT

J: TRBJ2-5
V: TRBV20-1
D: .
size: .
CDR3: CSAQTFVRETQYF
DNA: TGCAGTGCCCAGACCTTTGTTCGGGAGACCCAGTACTTC

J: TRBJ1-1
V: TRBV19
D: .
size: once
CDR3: CASRLGGNTEAFF
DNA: TGTGCCAGTAGATTGGGAGGGAACACTGAAGCTTTCTTT

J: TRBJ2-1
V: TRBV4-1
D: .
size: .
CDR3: CASSQWVSSSYNEQFF
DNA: TGCGCCAGCAGCCAATGGGTTTCAAGCTCCTACAATGAGCAGTTCTTC

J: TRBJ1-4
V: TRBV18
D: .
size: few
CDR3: CASSPFQWDSLTNEKLFF
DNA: TGTGCCAGCTCACCTTTTCAATGGGATAGTTTGACTAATGAAAAACTGTTTTTT